This TCR beta chain was obtained from a study of cytomegalovirus exposure and HLA in healthy donors. Points from the study as a whole: The investigators catalogued 150 to 200 TCR beta chains as cytomegalovirus-associated.

There are a few counts of this clone. Its target is not known. Both 60 Vbeta primers and 13 Jbeta primers went into the PCR. The table came from immunoSEQ multiplex PCR; TCRdb's copy has only in-frame clones and leaves some out. Of 150,000 to 200,000 clones listed, 76% are singletons. Germline lookup yields CDR1 KGHSH and CDR2 LQKENI. The CDR3 contains 14 residues. Trimming took 1 base from V and 2 from J, leaving 9 bases between them. J is TRBJ2-7 and V is TRBV18; no reliable D call. This TCR was recovered from a female donor in good health and CMV-seronegative. Sequencing was carried out using PBMCs. DNA of the CDR3: TGTGCCAGCTCACCACAAAGTCAGACCTACGAGCAGTACTTC. As protein: CASSPQSQTYEQYF. Filled out from reference TRBV18 and TRBJ2-7, the complete variable domain reads NAGVMQNPRHLVRRRGQEARLRCSPMKGHSHVYWYRQLPEEGLKFMVYLQKENIIDESGMPKERFSAEFPKEGPSILRIQQVVRGDSAAYFCASSPQSQTYEQYFGPGTRLTVT.